This TCR beta chain was captured in a study of siplizumab effects on memory and regulatory T cells. Notes on the study in general: Memory T cells appeared less diverse than naive cells, which seemed to contribute substantially to alloresponse. Left unconfirmed was the suppressive function of proliferating Tregs from siplizumab cultures. The alloreactive clones that mapped to unstimulated subsets made up only a minor fraction.

TCRdb keeps only in-frame clones here, not all; method: immunoSEQ multiplex PCR. The table records over 65,000 clones, just over 90% of them present only once. Trimming shortened V by 4 bases and J by 4 bases, and 7 bases separated the two germline ends. The CDR3 is made up of 12 amino acids. Germline V gene data show CDR1 as SGHVS and CDR2 as FQNEAQ. About this clone: Antigen: not known.

The origin of this receptor is a human donor in good health. Sequencing was carried out using CD8+ T cells sorted from blood. The chain uses TRBV7-8 and TRBJ2-5; TRBD2 might be the D (5 bases). CDR3 protein: CASSSRGETQYF. CDR3 DNA sequence: TGTGCCAGCAGCTCTCGGGGAGAGACCCAGTACTTC.